These 11 T cell receptor beta chains share one sample of origin, sequenced in a study of blood T cell repertoires in COVID-19. The assay was immunoSEQ multiplex PCR, and TCRdb's table has in-frame clones only and misses some. The sample records about 84,000 clones, 83% being singletons. Sample: peripheral blood. The origin of the receptors is a woman older than 75 with acute or convalescent COVID-19.

This rearrangement joins TRBV5-1 to TRBJ2-7, with a tentative D call TRBD1 (6 bases). There are 14 residues in the CDR3. CDR1 is SGHRS and CDR2 is YFSETQ in the germline V gene. The V gene lost 4 bases and the J gene lost 7 bases, with 18 bases spanning the gap. The CDR3 DNA reads TGCGCCAGCAGCCAGGGACAATGGTTCTATGAGCAGTACTTC. This sequence encodes CASSQGQWFYEQYF. Drawing the rest from reference TRBV5-1 and TRBJ2-7, the complete variable domain is KAGVTQTPRYLIKTRGQQVTLSCSPISGHRSVSWYQQTPGQGLQFLFEYFSETQRNKGNFPGRFSGRQFSNSRSEMNVSTLELGDSALYLCASSQGQWFYEQYFGPGTRLTVT.

This rearrangement joins TRBV5-1 to TRBJ2-3; tentatively, D is TRBD2 (5 bases). The CDR3 covers 16 residues. The germline CDR1 and CDR2 sequences are SGHRS and YFSETQ. V was shortened by 1 base and J by 0 bases, with 12 bases between the two germline ends. CDR3 residues: CASSLPAVASTDTQYF. CDR3 sequence (DNA): TGCGCCAGCAGCTTGCCAGCGGTGGCGAGCACAGATACGCAGTATTTT.

The rearrangement joins TRBV28 to TRBJ2-1; the D gene is possibly TRBD1 (6 bases). Trimming took off 6 bases at V and 10 bases at J, with 16 bases between the two ends. The CDR3 contains 13 residues. Per germline, CDR1 MDHEN and CDR2 SYDVKM. CDR3 protein: CASSADRGSEQFF. The CDR3 DNA follows: TGTGCCAGCAGCGCGGACAGAGGGTCCGAGCAGTTCTTC.

The chain joins TRBV19 to TRBJ1-1, with 8 bases that match TRBD1. This CDR3 region has 14 residues. V shed 6 bases and J 5 bases; nucleotides not matched to a gene: 8. Germline V gives CDR1 LNHDA, CDR2 SQIVND (reference sequence). CDR3 loop: CASRGQGAGTEAFF. In DNA form, the CDR3 reads TGTGCCAGTAGGGGGCAGGGGGCAGGGACTGAAGCTTTCTTT. The variable domain in full, with the rest retrieved from reference TRBV19 and TRBJ1-1, is DGGITQSPKYLFRKEGQNVTLSCEQNLNHDAMYWYRQDPGQGLRLIYYSQIVNDFQKGDIAEGYSVSREKKESFPLTVTSAQKNPTAFYLCASRGQGAGTEAFFGQGTRLTVV.

Turning to this clone: This sample also contains other DNA sequences that code for the same CDR3. The chain joins TRBV5-1 to TRBJ1-3; D remains unclear. The CDR3 totals 14 residues. V was trimmed by 4 bases and J by 0 bases, leaving 8 bases between them. Germline V gene data show CDR1 as SGHRS and CDR2 as YFSETQ. CDR3 bases: TGCGCCAGCAGCCTCGGGTCCTCTGGAAACACCATATATTTT. Translating it yields CASSLGSSGNTIYF.

The chain uses TRBV7-2 and TRBJ2-5; the match to TRBD1 covers 9 bases. The length of the CDR3 is 14 residues. Germline V gene lookup returns CDR1 SGHTA and CDR2 FQGNSA. The V segment lost 3 bases and the J segment 5 bases; nucleotides outside the gene matches: 4. CDR3 bases: TGTGCCAGCAGCTTCGACAGGGGGGAGGAGACCCAGTACTTC. Protein product: CASSFDRGEETQYF.

The chain couples TRBV10-3 to TRBJ2-1; D remains unclear. V was shortened by 6 bases and J by 3 bases, with 12 bases between the two germline ends. Germline V gene lookup returns CDR1 ENHRY and CDR2 SYGVKD. The CDR3 has 14 amino acids. The CDR3: CAISSLEHYNEQFF. The CDR3 nucleotides read TGTGCCATCAGCTCACTTGAGCACTACAATGAGCAGTTCTTC.

This chain links TRBV4-1 with TRBJ2-5; perhaps TRBD1 as D (5 bases). Germline assignment: CDR1 MGHRA and CDR2 YSYEKL. Trimming left V 1 base short and J 2 bases short, with 11 bases between. CDR3 length: 15 residues. DNA of the CDR3: TGCGCCAGCAGCCAAGCTGCAGGGCCGCAAGAGACCCAGTACTTC. It encodes CASSQAAGPQETQYF.

The chain uses TRBV6-5 and TRBJ2-7, with D maybe TRBD2 (5 bases). The germline V gene encodes CDR1 MNHEY and CDR2 SVGAGI. The V gene lost 0 bases and the J gene lost 0 bases, with 12 bases spanning the gap. The CDR3 is made up of 16 amino acids. CDR3 residues: CASSYSERLSSYEQYF. The CDR3 DNA reads TGTGCCAGCAGTTACTCGGAGCGACTAAGCTCCTACGAGCAGTACTTC.

The V gene is TRBV10-3, the J gene TRBJ2-7; maybe TRBD2 (7 bases). Trimming took 10 bases from V and 7 from J, leaving 20 bases between them. Germline-derived CDR1 and CDR2 are ENHRY and SYGVKD. The CDR3 covers 13 residues. The CDR3 DNA is TGTGCCACCACGGGGGCGGGGGCGGGGGAGCAGTACTTC. This translates into CATTGAGAGEQYF.

This clone has only one observation. The chain is built from TRBV13 and TRBJ2-7, with TRBD1 as a possible D gene (5 bases). V was trimmed by 7 bases and J by 1 base, leaving 11 bases between them. The CDR3 totals 13 residues. Germline CDR1 reads PRHDT; CDR2 reads FYEKMQ (reference sequence). CDR3 coding DNA: TGTGCCAGCACCTCCCAGGGTTCCTACGAGCAGTACTTC. It codes for CASTSQGSYEQYF.